This T cell receptor beta chain was sequenced in a study of blood T cell repertoires in COVID-19. Study as a whole: Whether acute or convalescent, the COVID-19 samples came from the United States, Italy and Spain. PBMCs, B-cell-depleted T cells, or T cells were the source of the cDNA or gDNA that made up the material.

This clone appeared once. The CDR3 runs 17 residues. The V and J ends lost 1 base and 2 bases respectively, with 16 bases between them. Germline CDR1 SGHRS, CDR2 YFSETQ. In the authors' methods: For nucleated cells, counts were estimated from reference gene primer amplification. The table came from immunoSEQ multiplex PCR; TCRdb's copy has only in-frame clones and leaves some out. The DNA was the basis for D and trimming; V, J and clone size are from that table. The table includes under 150,000 clones, around four fifths detected once. The rearrangement links TRBV5-1 to TRBJ2-1, with D tentatively TRBD1 (5 bases). This receptor was identified in a man in his forties or fifties with active or convalescent COVID-19. Sequencing input: peripheral blood. In nucleotides, the CDR3 is TGCGCCAGCAGCTTGTCGGCAAAGGCAGGGCCCTACAATGAGCAGTTCTTC. Residues: CASSLSAKAGPYNEQFF.